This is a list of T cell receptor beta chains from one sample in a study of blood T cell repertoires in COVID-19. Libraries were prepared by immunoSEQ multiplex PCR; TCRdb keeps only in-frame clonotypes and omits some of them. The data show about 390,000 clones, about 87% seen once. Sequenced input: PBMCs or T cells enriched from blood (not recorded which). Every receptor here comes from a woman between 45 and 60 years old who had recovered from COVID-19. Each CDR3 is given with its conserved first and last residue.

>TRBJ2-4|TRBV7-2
CASSFYPGNIQYF
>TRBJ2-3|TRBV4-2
CASSQGSRGQADTQYF
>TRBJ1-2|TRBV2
CATSRRGTRGYTF
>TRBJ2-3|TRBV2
CAGSDRADTQYF
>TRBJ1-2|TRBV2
CASSPDTGVEDGYTF
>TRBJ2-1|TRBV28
CASGTTGFGEQFF
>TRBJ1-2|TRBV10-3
CAISERVQAAGYTF
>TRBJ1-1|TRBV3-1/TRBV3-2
CASSHGANTEAFF
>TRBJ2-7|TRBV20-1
CSAATNYEQYF
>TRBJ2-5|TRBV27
CASSFLAAGQETQYF
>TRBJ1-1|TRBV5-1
CASSYQGVGTEAFF
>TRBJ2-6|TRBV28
CASSSDSSGANVLTF
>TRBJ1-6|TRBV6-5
CASRTGPSGNSPLHF
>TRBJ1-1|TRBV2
CASSGVDRQAFF